A single sample is the source of the 19 T cell receptor beta chains below, sequenced in a study of blood T cell repertoires in COVID-19. Sequencing used immunoSEQ multiplex PCR; TCRdb keeps in-frame clones, though not all of them. The table shows under 250,000 clones, with almost 85% occurring only once. The specimen sequenced was PBMCs or T cells enriched from blood (not recorded which). The receptors come from a woman aged 50 to 65 with acute COVID-19.

The chain carries TRBV12-3 or TRBV12-4 and TRBJ2-1; 7 bases line up with TRBD1. With V trimmed by 6 bases and J by 6 bases, 5 bases remained unmatched. The length of the CDR3 is 13 residues. The CDR3 here is CASSIQGSNEQFF. The CDR3 nucleotides are TGTGCCAGCAGCATACAGGGGTCCAATGAGCAGTTCTTC.

This clone showed up just a few times. The chain employs TRBV2 and TRBJ1-1; 8 bases fit TRBD1. J was trimmed by 0 bases and V by 4 bases; bases with no gene match: 10. CDR3 size: 17 residues. The germline V gene has CDR1 SNHLY and CDR2 FYNNEI. Here the CDR3 DNA reads TGTGCCAGCAGTGCCTCGGACAGGGTTGGGATGAACACTGAAGCTTTCTTT. Its protein product is CASSASDRVGMNTEAFF.

The sample holds one count of this clone. The chain uses TRBV30 and TRBJ2-1; D is possibly TRBD1 (5 bases). This CDR3 region has 10 residues. Germline CDR1 GTSNPN, CDR2 SVGIG (reference sequence). The ends were cut back, 1 base at V and 15 bases at J, with 10 bases in the middle. In nucleotides, the CDR3 is TGTGCCTGGAGTGGGGGCACAGTGTTCTTC. Protein product: CAWSGGTVFF.

This clone was picked up one time. The chain combines TRBV10-2 with TRBJ2-7, with 8 bases that match TRBD1. The V gene end was trimmed by 5 bases and the J gene end by 4 bases; junction bases not matched to a gene: 10. This CDR3 comprises 15 residues. Germline values: CDR1 WSHSY, CDR2 SAAADI. The CDR3 region has the DNA TGCGCCAGCAGTCCAGGACAGGGACTTGTTTACGAGCAGTACTTC. It codes for CASSPGQGLVYEQYF.

The chain recombines TRBV9 with TRBJ1-5, with 7 bases aligning to TRBD1. Germline V gene data show CDR1 as SGDLS and CDR2 as YYNGEE. There are 16 residues in the CDR3. V lost 0 bases and J lost 6; bases outside the gene matches: 9. In DNA, the CDR3 is TGTGCCAGCAGCGTAGAAAGTAAAGGGGGCTTTCAGCCCCAGCATTTT. It translates to CASSVESKGGFQPQHF.

CDR3 residues: CASINVGLPNTEAFF. The CDR3 DNA is TGTGCCAGCATCAACGTAGGACTGCCGAACACTGAAGCTTTCTTT. The rearrangement joins TRBV6-5 to TRBJ1-1; D remains ambiguous. CDR3 size: 15 residues. Germline loops: CDR1 MNHEY, CDR2 SVGAGI. V lost 7 bases and J lost 1, with 16 bases in between.

The CDR3, as DNA: TGTGCCAGCTCACCCACAGTTAACACTGAAGCTTTCTTT. Amino acids: CASSPTVNTEAFF. The chain employs TRBV18 and TRBJ1-1; D call uncertain. CDR3 length equals 13 residues. V was trimmed by 3 bases and J by 2 bases, leaving 7 bases between them. Germline V gene lookup returns CDR1 KGHSH and CDR2 LQKENI. Full variable domain (rest looked up from reference TRBV18 and TRBJ1-1): NAGVMQNPRHLVRRRGQEARLRCSPMKGHSHVYWYRQLPEEGLKFMVYLQKENIIDESGMPKERFSAEFPKEGPSILRIQQVVRGDSAAYFCASSPTVNTEAFFGQGTRLTVV.

The chain uses TRBV9 and TRBJ2-2; the D is unclear. There are 14 residues in the CDR3. Germline CDR1 SGDLS, CDR2 YYNGEE. V lost 0 bases and J lost 0, with 3 bases in between. The CDR3 nucleotides read TGTGCCAGCAGCGTAGGCGCGAACACCGGGGAGCTGTTTTTT. It specifies CASSVGANTGELFF.

The rearrangement uses TRBV19 and TRBJ1-4; TRBD1 matches at 8 bases. The CDR3 totals 14 residues. Germline CDR1 is LNHDA and CDR2 is SQIVND (reference sequence). The J segment lost 6 bases and the V segment lost 9 bases, leaving 9 bases of the junction unmatched. DNA of the CDR3: TGTGCCAGCAACGCAGGGGGCGCGTATGAAAAACTGTTTTTT. Its protein product is CASNAGGAYEKLFF.

There are a few counts of this clone. The chain combines TRBV27 with TRBJ1-2, with D unclear. Per the germline V gene, CDR1 is MNHEY and CDR2 is SMNVEV (reference sequence). V lost 3 bases and J 1 base, leaving 12 bases between the germline ends. The CDR3 sequence is 15 residues long. CDR3 DNA sequence: TGTGCCAGCAGTTTCTCCTTTGCGGATAACTATGGCTACACCTTC. Amino acid sequence: CASSFSFADNYGYTF.

The rearrangement links TRBV30 to TRBJ1-4; 10 bases are shared with TRBD1. Germline V gene data show CDR1 as GTSNPN and CDR2 as SVGIG (reference sequence). CDR3 length: 13 residues. J was trimmed by 8 bases and V by 6 bases; bases with no gene match: 6. The CDR3 DNA sequence: TGTGCCTGCCGGGACAGGGGAAGAGAAAAACTGTTTTTT. This codes for CACRDRGREKLFF. Based on the CDR3 plus reference TRBV30 and TRBJ1-4, the full variable domain is SQTIHQWPATLVQPVGSPLSLECTVEGTSNPNLYWYRQAAGRGLQLLFYSVGIGQISSEVPQNLSASRPQDRQFILSSKKLLLSDSGFYLCACRDRGREKLFFGSGTQLSVL.

This clone appeared once. V usage is TRBV7-9 and J usage is TRBJ1-2; D might be TRBD1 (6 bases). Trimming pared 4 bases from V and 10 bases from J, leaving 16 bases between. The CDR3 totals 13 residues. Germline assignment: CDR1 SEHNR and CDR2 FQNEAQ (reference sequence). In DNA, the CDR3 is TGTGCCAGCAGCTCGCCGGGACAACTGATCTACACCTTC. The encoded protein is CASSSPGQLIYTF.

The chain links TRBV7-3 to TRBJ1-1, with TRBD1 matching over 7 bases. The CDR3 extends over 15 amino acids. Germline values: CDR1 SGHTA, CDR2 FQGTGA. V was clipped by 0 bases and J by 2 bases; unmatched bases: 3. DNA for the CDR3: TGTGCCAGCAGCTTAACAGGGACAGTTAACACTGAAGCTTTCTTT. Its protein is CASSLTGTVNTEAFF.

J is TRBJ2-3 and V is TRBV19; no definite D call. Germline assignment: CDR1 LNHDA and CDR2 SQIVND (reference sequence). This CDR3 has 13 residues. V was pared by 3 bases and J by 1 base, with 5 bases between. CDR3 region: CASSIYGTDTQYF. CDR3 nucleotide sequence: TGTGCCAGTAGTATCTACGGCACAGATACGCAGTATTTT.

In the case of this clone: Compared with germline, one end of the junction differs, possibly owing to a read error. The CDR3 is CASSAGPQETQYF. In DNA, the CDR3 is TGTGCTAGCAGCGCGGGTCCTCAAGAGACCCAGTACTTC. The rearrangement uses TRBV7-7 and TRBJ2-5; TRBD2 might be the D (5 bases). The germline V gene encodes CDR1 SSHAT and CDR2 FNYEAQ (reference sequence). The CDR3 covers 13 residues.

This chain links TRBV5-1 with TRBJ2-3; tentative D call: TRBD1 (6 bases). The CDR3 length is 15 residues. From germline, CDR1 is SGHRS and CDR2 YFSETQ. V lost 4 bases and J lost 0, with 12 bases in between. CDR3 sequence: CASSGAGDSTDTQYF. DNA for the CDR3: TGCGCCAGCAGCGGGGCAGGGGACAGCACAGATACGCAGTATTTT.

The genes are TRBV20-1 and TRBJ1-1; maybe TRBD1 (6 bases). V lost 3 bases to trimming and J lost 1 base, with 18 bases between them. From germline, CDR1 is DFQATT and CDR2 SNEGSKA (reference sequence). CDR3 length: 16 amino acids. Here the CDR3 reads CSASGSEGHPNTEAFF. The CDR3 DNA reads as TGCAGTGCTAGTGGGAGTGAGGGACACCCGAACACTGAAGCTTTCTTT.

V is TRBV5-4 and J is TRBJ2-3; D unclear. In germline, CDR1 is SGHNT, CDR2 YYREEE (reference sequence). CDR3 length: 14 amino acids. V was shortened by 0 bases and J by 4 bases, with 9 bases between the two germline ends. The CDR3 nucleotides are TGTGCCAGCAGCTTGGTTCCAGGTCCAGATACGCAGTATTTT. It translates to CASSLVPGPDTQYF.

This clone has more than one count but fewer than ten. The chain has TRBV7-9 and TRBJ2-2; 9 bases line up with TRBD2. V was clipped by 5 bases and J by 1 base; unmatched bases: 14. CDR3 length equals 19 residues. CDR1 is SEHNR, CDR2 FQNEAQ, per germline (reference sequence). CDR3 DNA sequence: TGTGCCAGCAGCCACATCCGGGACTCGCGGGGGGGGAACACCGGGGAGCTGTTTTTT. Translated, it gives CASSHIRDSRGGNTGELFF.